This passage covers 10 T cell receptor beta chains from one sample sequenced in a study of CD8 T cells in ankylosing spondylitis. Study results and caveats: Ankylosing spondylitis blood seemed to carry a telltale TCR beta motif made of about 8 highly homologous variants.

TCRdb redid the calling of the 5' RACE reads with MiXCR, one entry per CDR3 protein. The sample shows roughly 90,000 distinct CDR3 sequences, about 9% of them seen only once. The antigens of these receptors remain unknown. The sequenced sample consisted of blood, either unsorted or a sorted T cell fraction (not recorded which). The receptors derive from a male donor with ankylosing spondylitis.

The chain couples TRBV6-2 or TRBV6-3 to TRBJ1-3; D is perhaps TRBD1 (6 bases). Germline loops: CDR1 MNHEY, CDR2 SVGEGT. V lost 5 bases and J 16 bases, leaving 12 bases between the germline ends. The CDR3 is made up of 10 amino acids. The CDR3 bases are TGTGCCAGCAGTGCGGGGGCCGTTTATTTT. Its translation: CASSAGAVYF.

This clonotype was seen at least ten times. The chain recombines TRBV11-2 with TRBJ2-1; D may be TRBD1 or TRBD2 (6 bases each). Germline CDR1 and CDR2: SGHAT and FQNNGV. Trimming shortened V by 5 bases and J by 0 bases, and 17 bases separated the two germline ends. This CDR3 contains 17 residues. The CDR3 region has the DNA TGTGCCAGCAGCCCGACCTGGGGGGCGAGCTCCTACAATGAGCAGTTCTTC. Translated: CASSPTWGASSYNEQFF.

The chain couples TRBV20-1 to TRBJ2-7, with a possible D match to TRBD2 (5 bases). The CDR3 has 13 amino acids. The germline V gene has CDR1 DFQATT and CDR2 SNEGSKA (reference sequence). V lost 3 bases, J lost 4 bases, and 13 bases lay in between. DNA of the CDR3: TGCAGTGCTAGGGGAGACTCATCATACGAGCAGTACTTC. It specifies CSARGDSSYEQYF.

The rearrangement uses TRBV15 and TRBJ1-2, with D maybe TRBD1 (5 bases). The germline V gene has CDR1 LNHNV and CDR2 YYDKDF (reference sequence). The CDR3 length is 17 residues. V lost 1 base and J 2 bases, leaving 17 bases between the germline ends. The chain's CDR3 is CATSRAPPDNQNYGYTF. The CDR3 bases are TGTGCCACCAGCAGAGCCCCCCCGGACAACCAAAACTATGGCTACACCTTC.

About this clonotype itself: A much larger clone differs by one base, so this may be a read error. The conserved phenylalanine or tryptophan normally closing the CDR3 is absent here, so this likely arose from a read error. The chain uses TRBV5-1 and TRBJ2-1; D is unresolved. V shed 7 bases and J shed 0 bases, with 17 bases lying between them. This CDR3 is 16 amino acids long. From germline, CDR1 is SGHRS and CDR2 YFSETQ. The CDR3 nucleotides are TGCGCCAGCCGACCACCTCCGGGCAGCTCCTACAATGAGCAGTTCTAC. It encodes CASRPPPGSSYNEQFY.

This clonotype was seen ten or more times. The chain carries TRBV24-1 and TRBJ1-1; weak D call: TRBD1 (6 bases). Trimming cost V 3 bases and J 10 bases, with 11 bases left between them. This CDR3 contains 12 residues. Germline V gives CDR1 KGHDR, CDR2 SFDVKD. Here the CDR3 reads CATSDTGAGAFF. The CDR3 coding sequence is TGTGCCACCAGTGATACGGGGGCTGGAGCTTTCTTT.

Ten or more counts support this clonotype. The chain employs TRBV29-1 and TRBJ2-2, with D unresolved. The CDR3 totals 13 residues. Germline V gene lookup returns CDR1 SQVTM and CDR2 ANQGSEA. Trimming shortened V by 8 bases and J by 4 bases, and 14 bases separated the two germline ends. The CDR3 DNA reads TGCAGCTCATTTGGTGGGGTCACCGGGGAGCTGTTTTTT. This encodes CSSFGGVTGELFF.

V and J are TRBV4-2 and TRBJ2-7; D remains ambiguous. With 4 bases removed from V and 1 base from J, the gap between germline ends came to 11 bases. Germline CDR1 LGHNA, CDR2 YNFKEQ. The CDR3 spans 14 residues. CDR3 nucleotides: TGTGCCAGCAGCCCAGCTGGGGTATCCTACGAGCAGTACTTC. This translates into CASSPAGVSYEQYF.

At least ten counts were recorded for this clonotype. CDR3 coding DNA: TGCAGCGTTGTAGGGGGAGCTAATCAGCCCCAGCATTTT. It translates to CSVVGGANQPQHF. The chain joins TRBV29-1 to TRBJ1-5, with D possibly being TRBD1 (6 bases). The germline V gene has CDR1 SQVTM and CDR2 ANQGSEA. This CDR3 contains 13 residues. Trimming shortened V by 4 bases and J by 4 bases, and 11 bases separated the two germline ends. The entire variable domain, with the rest obtained from reference TRBV29-1 and TRBJ1-5, is as follows: SAVISQKPSRDICQRGTSLTIQCQVDSQVTMMFWYRQQPGQSLTLIATANQGSEATYESGFVIDKFPISRPNLTFSTLTVSNMSPEDSSIYLCSVVGGANQPQHFGDGTRLSIL.

This clonotype was recorded a few times. V and J are TRBV20-1 and TRBJ1-5; TRBD1 matches 8 bases. V gave up 7 bases and J gave up 5 bases; unmatched junction bases: 10. The CDR3 is 14 amino acids. The V gene's germline CDR1 is DFQATT and CDR2 SNEGSKA (reference sequence). The CDR3 spells CSGWGQERDQPQHF. For the CDR3, the DNA is TGCAGTGGATGGGGACAGGAGCGAGATCAGCCCCAGCATTTT.